This paragraph covers one T cell receptor (beta chain) sequence. As yet, its antigen is unknown. This sample is drawn from a study of cytomegalovirus exposure and HLA in healthy donors. The method was immunoSEQ multiplex PCR; TCRdb's version includes in-frame clones alone and lacks a portion of them. The sample includes 45,000 to 65,000 clones, approximately 89% of them seen just once. Germline V gene data show CDR1 as SGHVS and CDR2 as FQNEAQ. V dropped 1 base and J dropped 1; count of bases not matched to a gene: 2. This CDR3 is built from 16 residues. Study-level points and caveats: In vitro assays verified that three CMV-associated chains recognized CMV antigens specifically. For most TCR sequences rarity was the rule, although some public TCRs occurred in many donors.

The source is a woman between 18 and 29 years old in good health and CMV-seropositive. Specimen: PBMCs. The J gene is TRBJ2-5, the V gene TRBV7-8; 11 nucleotides agree with TRBD2. The CDR3 nucleotides read TGTGCCAGCAGCTTAGGACTAGCGGGGCCCCAAGAGACCCAGTACTTC. It is translated as CASSLGLAGPQETQYF.